This T cell receptor (beta chain) was profiled in a study of CD8 T cells in ankylosing spondylitis. TCRdb processed the 5' RACE reads anew with MiXCR; each CDR3 protein has one entry. This table has approximately 250,000 distinct CDR3 sequences, 30% to 40% appearing once. The length of the CDR3 is 15 residues. Germline values: CDR1 SGHDT, CDR2 YYEEEE. V was clipped by 1 base and J by 3 bases; unmatched bases: 6. This clonotype was counted a single time. Sequencing was done on a sample of blood, either unsorted or a sorted T cell fraction (not recorded which). The V gene is TRBV5-6, the J gene TRBJ2-7; 8 positions agree with TRBD1. The source is a male donor with ankylosing spondylitis or in good health (not recorded which). This CDR3 reads CASSLPGTGFYEQYF. The CDR3 nucleotides are TGTGCCAGCAGCTTGCCCGGGACAGGCTTCTACGAGCAGTACTTC. Using reference TRBV5-6 and TRBJ2-7 for the parts outside the CDR3, the full variable domain is DAGVTQSPTHLIKTRGQQVTLRCSPKSGHDTVSWYQQALGQGPQFIFQYYEEEERQRGNFPDRFSGHQFPNYSSELNVNALLLGDSALYLCASSLPGTGFYEQYFGPGTRLTVT.